The clone carrying this T cell receptor (beta chain) appeared a few times. The antigen is not known. The data were obtained in a study of post-analysis software for immune sequencing data. As for the study in general: In terms of disease course, relapsing-remitting, secondary progressive and progressive-relapsing multiple sclerosis were included. General observations from the study: Normalized Chao1 diversity was significantly reduced in patients versus controls. Samples made in the same batch grouped tightly together by F measure. The five TRBV segments detected at higher frequency in patients than in controls included TRBV5-6, TRBV5-1 and TRBV20-1.

This CDR3 contains 14 residues. The J segment lost 5 bases and the V segment lost 1 base, leaving 3 bases of the junction unmatched. The germline V gene encodes CDR1 DFQATT and CDR2 SNEGSKA (reference sequence). Incorporated into the TCR beta cDNA libraries were unique molecular identifiers, which served to reduce PCR and sequencing biases. There were roughly 0.9 to 10 million T cells, and roughly 0.5 million cDNA molecules came from them. TCRdb reanalysed the PCR reads using MiXCR and keeps one entry per CDR3 protein. The sample holds 500,000 to 600,000 distinct CDR3 sequences, 40% to 50% seen once.

This TCR was recovered from a girl aged 10-17 years with multiple sclerosis. The chain has TRBV20-1 and TRBJ2-1, with 9 bases lining up with TRBD2. The sample comprised blood. The CDR3 spells CSARGTSEHNEQFF. The CDR3 DNA follows: TGCAGTGCTAGAGGGACTAGCGAACACAATGAGCAGTTCTTC.